The clone carrying this T cell receptor (beta chain) was found a few times. Germline V gives CDR1 MGHRA, CDR2 YSYEKL. This CDR3 is 16 amino acids long. The germline V and J ends were trimmed by 4 bases and 6 bases, with 18 bases remaining between them. The data are from a study of blood T cell repertoires in COVID-19. TCRdb keeps only in-frame clones here, not all; method: immunoSEQ multiplex PCR. The table shows under 300,000 clones, with around 90% occurring only once. The sample taken for sequencing was PBMCs or T cells enriched from blood (not recorded which). This TCR came from a woman in her forties who had recovered from COVID-19. This rearrangement joins TRBV4-1 to TRBJ1-4, with D possibly being TRBD1 (6 bases). CDR3 protein: CASSPRGADNDEKLFF. DNA of the CDR3: TGCGCCAGCAGCCCTCGGGGGGCAGATAACGATGAAAAACTGTTTTTT.